Sequencing of this T cell receptor beta chain was carried out in a study of beta chain features in type 1 diabetes. This clone has a handful of counts. Antigen: not known. General study points: Type 1 diabetes patients had TCRB CDR3s that were shorter (moderately but significantly so) in all four CD4+ subsets.

V lost 0 bases to trimming and J lost 0 bases, with 16 bases between them. Germline lookup yields CDR1 MGHRA and CDR2 YSYEKL. The CDR3 length is 18 residues. Every bit of the isolated RNA underwent reverse transcription, so sequencing read expressed TCRB transcripts. The repertoire was sequenced with immunoSEQ multiplex PCR; TCRdb's copy has only in-frame clones and lacks some. The sample has around 340,000 clones, around 9.7% seen once; the top ten hold 1%. Sequenced input: central memory CD4+ T cells from blood. This sequence was found in a man younger than 40 with type 1 diabetes. The chain is built from TRBV4-1 and TRBJ2-3; TRBD2 is a possible D gene (6 bases). CDR3: CASSQEFASAVSTDTQYF. The CDR3 DNA reads as TGCGCCAGCAGCCAAGAGTTCGCTAGCGCTGTAAGCACAGATACGCAGTATTTT.